The 5 T cell receptor beta chains below come from one sample, sequenced in a study of blood T cells in healthy people across ages. Through a sample-barcoded 5' primer and a J-beta primer mix, a second PCR was run for about 6 to 11 cycles. TCRdb reprocessed the 5' RACE reads with MiXCR, giving one entry per CDR3 protein. The sample holds 1,500,000 or so distinct CDR3 sequences, 55% to 75% seen once. The source material was blood. The receptors were gathered from a young man in good health.

The chain has TRBV18 and TRBJ2-4; D is undetermined. TRBJ2-7 explains the end of the DNA better; the J call may be wrong. Germline V gene lookup returns CDR1 KGHSH and CDR2 LQKENI. This CDR3 has 11 residues. For the CDR3, the DNA is TGTGCCAGCTCAGGAGTAGACGAGCAGTACTTC. It specifies CASSGVDEQYF.

The V gene is TRBV20-1, the J gene TRBJ2-1, with D possibly matching TRBD2 (6 bases). Trimming took off 2 bases at V and 9 bases at J, with 17 bases between the two ends. The length of the CDR3 is 14 residues. Germline loops: CDR1 DFQATT, CDR2 SNEGSKA (reference sequence). CDR3 sequence: CSARRLREFPEQFF. The CDR3 bases are TGCAGTGCTAGAAGACTCCGGGAGTTCCCTGAGCAGTTCTTC.

The gene calls are TRBV6-2 or TRBV6-3 and TRBJ1-1; no definite D call. CDR1 and CDR2 from the germline V gene are MNHEY and SVGEGT. V lost 5 bases, J lost 6 bases, and 13 bases lay in between. This CDR3 has 13 amino acids. In DNA, the CDR3 is TGTGCCAGCAGTCCCGGGAACGGCGCTGAAGCTTTCTTT. Translating gives CASSPGNGAEAFF.

This clonotype was observed a few times. The chain has TRBV29-1 and TRBJ1-1, with D maybe TRBD1 (5 bases). CDR3 length: 13 residues. Trimming pared 1 base from V and 0 bases from J, leaving 6 bases between. Germline CDR1 is SQVTM and CDR2 is ANQGSEA. This CDR3 is CSVEAGMNTEAFF. The CDR3 coding sequence is TGCAGCGTTGAAGCAGGGATGAACACTGAAGCTTTCTTT.

V usage is TRBV27 and J usage is TRBJ1-6, with TRBD1 identical over 7 bases. This CDR3 is built from 14 residues. Germline V gene lookup returns CDR1 MNHEY and CDR2 SMNVEV (reference sequence). J was trimmed by 10 bases and V by 4 bases; bases with no gene match: 7. In DNA, the CDR3 is TGTGCCAGCAGTTCAGGGGGACCGGGGTCACCCCTCCACTTT. Its translation is CASSSGGPGSPLHF.